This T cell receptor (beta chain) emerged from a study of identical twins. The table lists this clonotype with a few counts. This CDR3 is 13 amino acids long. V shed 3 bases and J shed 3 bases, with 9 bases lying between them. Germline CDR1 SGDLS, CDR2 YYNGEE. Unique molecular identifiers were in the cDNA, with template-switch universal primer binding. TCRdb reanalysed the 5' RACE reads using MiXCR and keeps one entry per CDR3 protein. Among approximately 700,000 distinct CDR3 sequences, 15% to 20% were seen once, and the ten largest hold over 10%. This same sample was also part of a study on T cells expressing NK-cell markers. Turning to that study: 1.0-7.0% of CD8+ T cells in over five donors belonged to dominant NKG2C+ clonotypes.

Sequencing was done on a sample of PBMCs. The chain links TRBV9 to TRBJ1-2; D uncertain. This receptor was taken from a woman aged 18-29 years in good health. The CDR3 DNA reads TGTGCCAGCAGCGCGGCCATCCACTATGGCTACACCTTC. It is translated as CASSAAIHYGYTF.